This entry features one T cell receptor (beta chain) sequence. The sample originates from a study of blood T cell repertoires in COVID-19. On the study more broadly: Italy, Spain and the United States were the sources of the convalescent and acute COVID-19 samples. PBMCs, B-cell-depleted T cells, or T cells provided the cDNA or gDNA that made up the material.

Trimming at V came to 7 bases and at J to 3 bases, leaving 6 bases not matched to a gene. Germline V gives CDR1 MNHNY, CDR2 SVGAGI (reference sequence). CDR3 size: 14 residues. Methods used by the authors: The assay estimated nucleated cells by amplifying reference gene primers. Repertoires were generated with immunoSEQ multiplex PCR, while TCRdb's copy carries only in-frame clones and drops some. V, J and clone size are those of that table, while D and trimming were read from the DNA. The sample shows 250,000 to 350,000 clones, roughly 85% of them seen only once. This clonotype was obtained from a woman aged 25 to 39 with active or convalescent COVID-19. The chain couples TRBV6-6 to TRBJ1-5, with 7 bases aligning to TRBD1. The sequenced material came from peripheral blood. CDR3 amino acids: CASIPRGSNQPQHF. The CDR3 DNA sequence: TGTGCCAGCATCCCCAGGGGGTCCAATCAGCCCCAGCATTTT.